The T cell receptor (beta chain) described here comes from a study of cytotoxic CD8 clonotypes in ibrutinib-treated CLL. Study in general: There were around twelve relapsed/refractory patients and about 15 treatment-naive patients, and under 18 were IGHV unmutated.

Germline V CDR1 and CDR2: LNHDA, SQIVND (reference sequence). The CDR3 is 13 residues long. Overall study results and limits: T-cell clonality at baseline went above that of age-matched healthy donors and rose and fell with circulating CD8+ T-cell counts. Contraction or stability on treatment was seen for public clonotypes, which were uncommon.

The table came from immunoSEQ multiplex PCR; TCRdb's copy has only in-frame clones and leaves some out. The sample includes approximately 100,000 clones, 70% to 80% of them seen just once. In this sample, this clone turned up a few times. Its antigen is not known. At one of its ends the junction is not consistent with the germline gene, which may arise from a read error. The clonotype originates from a human donor with chronic lymphocytic leukemia. V gene TRBV19 combines with J gene TRBJ1-5, with 8 bases lining up with TRBD1. The sample in question was PBMCs, obtained after 24 months of ibrutinib treatment. In nucleotides, the CDR3 is TGTGCCGGTAGTCAGGGGGCCAATCAGCCCCAGCATTTT. Translation: CAGSQGANQPQHF.